The T cell receptor beta chain described here comes from a study of cytotoxic CD8 clonotypes in ibrutinib-treated CLL. Germline CDR1 is KGHSH and CDR2 is LQKENI. The CDR3 covers 16 residues. J was trimmed by 0 bases and V by 3 bases; bases with no gene match: 7. This clone has a handful of counts. Profiling relied on immunoSEQ multiplex PCR, and the TCRdb table lists in-frame clones only, not all of them. The data contain around 60,000 clones, roughly 71% of them singletons. The chain recombines TRBV18 with TRBJ1-1, with TRBD1 identical over 7 bases. The material sequenced was PBMCs, taken after 12 months of ibrutinib treatment. This receptor was taken from a human donor with chronic lymphocytic leukemia. The CDR3, as DNA: TGTGCCAGCTCACCCCTGGACAGGCGAATGAACACTGAAGCTTTCTTT. Residues: CASSPLDRRMNTEAFF.